This T cell receptor beta chain was sequenced in a study of regulatory T cells in long-lasting Graves disease. Combining iRepertoire HTBI primers with Arm-PCR of CDR3 regions, the authors built TCR beta libraries. Via MiXCR, TCRdb re-called the multiplex PCR reads, giving one row per CDR3 protein. The repertoire holds under 500,000 distinct CDR3 sequences, with 20% as singletons. The CDR3 totals 13 residues. In germline, CDR1 is MDHEN, CDR2 SYDVKM. The germline V and J ends were trimmed by 6 bases and 5 bases, with 11 bases remaining between them. Time point reported: persistent/refractory GD, antithyroid drugs over 5 years with positive TRAb. RNA isolated from PBMCs was used to make the TCR library. This clonotype was counted many times.

V usage is TRBV28 and J usage is TRBJ1-5; a possible D gene is TRBD1 (5 bases). The sample in question was peripheral blood mononuclear cells (PBMCs), obtained when the disease was refractory, from a patient treated with antithyroid drugs. This TCR derives from a female donor with Graves disease. CDR3 sequence: CASSPGAYQPQHF. CDR3 nucleotide sequence: TGTGCCAGCAGCCCTGGGGCGTATCAGCCCCAGCATTTT. Supplemented by reference TRBV28 and TRBJ1-5, the full variable domain reads DVKVTQSSRYLVKRTGEKVFLECVQDMDHENMFWYRQDPGLGLRLIYFSYDVKMKEKGDIPEGYSVSREKKERFSLILESASTNQTSMYLCASSPGAYQPQHFGDGTRLSIL.